The rows below give T cell receptor beta chains drawn from one sample of a study of blood T cell repertoires in COVID-19. Sequencing was performed with immunoSEQ multiplex PCR; in TCRdb, only in-frame clones are kept and a portion is missing. The repertoire holds a few hundred thousand clones, with approximately 86% as singletons. Sequencing was performed on peripheral blood. Receptor source: a middle-aged man who had recovered from COVID-19. Both conserved end residues are part of each CDR3. The D gene is left open where the match is weak. Size is stated for part of the rows, as once, few or many counts, or as a class when the clone is expanded.

size,J,V,D,DNA,CDR3
NA,TRBJ1-1,TRBV10-3,TRBD1,TGTGCCATCAGTGGGACAGGGAACACTGAAGCTTTCTTT,CAISGTGNTEAFF
NA,TRBJ2-7,TRBV7-9,TRBD1,TGTGCCAGCAGCTTAGGGCAGGGGGCCTACGAGCAGTACTTC,CASSLGQGAYEQYF
NA,TRBJ2-1,TRBV19,TRBD2,TGTGCCAGTAGTATATCAGCGGGAGGGCCCACCAGCTCCTACAATGAGCAGTTCTTC,CASSISAGGPTSSYNEQFF
few,TRBJ1-6,TRBV30,NA,TGTGCCTGGAGTGGGGCCTCCTATAATTCACCCCTCCACTTT,CAWSGASYNSPLHF
few,TRBJ2-1,TRBV5-1,NA,TGCGCCAGCAGCTTGGGTGGTAGCTCCTACAATGAGCAGTTCTTC,CASSLGGSSYNEQFF
once,TRBJ1-1,TRBV11-2,TRBD1,TGTGCCAGCAGCCCCGGGACAGGGTGGACTGAAGCTTTCTTT,CASSPGTGWTEAFF
few,TRBJ1-1,TRBV2,NA,TGTGCCAGCAAATCTCGGGTGAACACTGAAGCTTTCTTT,CASKSRVNTEAFF
NA,TRBJ1-2,TRBV3-1/TRBV3-2,NA,TGTGCCAGCAGCCACCCCAGCGGCTATGGCTACACCTTC,CASSHPSGYGYTF
once,TRBJ2-5,TRBV19,NA,TGTGCCAGTAGTACCATCCGGACAGAGCGGACCCGGGGCCAAGAGACCCAGTACTTC,CASSTIRTERTRGQETQYF
NA,TRBJ2-3,TRBV27,TRBD2,TGTGCCAGCAGTCCCCTTAGCGGGGGGCCTAGAGATACGCAGTATTTT,CASSPLSGGPRDTQYF
NA,TRBJ2-7,TRBV19,TRBD1,TGTGCCAGTAGCTGGGGACAGGGGGCATCCTACGAGCAGTACTTC,CASSWGQGASYEQYF
NA,TRBJ2-7,TRBV18,NA,TGTGCCAGCTCATCCGACCTCGGGGAGCAGTACTTC,CASSSDLGEQYF
NA,TRBJ1-5,TRBV5-8,NA,TGTGCCAGCAGCTTCGGTGGCAATCAGCCCCAGCATTTT,CASSFGGNQPQHF
NA,TRBJ1-1,TRBV7-9,NA,TGTGCCAGCAGCTTAAGCGGGGTCACTGAAGCTTTCTTT,CASSLSGVTEAFF
few,TRBJ2-2,TRBV6-5,NA,TGTGCCAGCAGTTACTCGCAGTCCTTTACAACCGGGGAGCTGTTTTTT,CASSYSQSFTTGELFF
NA,TRBJ2-2,TRBV6-5,NA,TGTGCCAGCAGCCGAGAGACCGGGGAGCTGTTTTTT,CASSRETGELFF
NA,TRBJ1-5,TRBV27,NA,TGTGCCAGCAGCCCCCTTAGGCCCCAGCATTTT,CASSPLRPQHF
NA,TRBJ2-7,TRBV3-1/TRBV3-2,TRBD2,TGTGCCAGCAGCCAATCCGGGACTAGCGGGCACGAGCAGTACTTC,CASSQSGTSGHEQYF
NA,TRBJ2-5,TRBV12-3/TRBV12-4,NA,TGTGCCAGCAGTTTTATGGGGCAGACCCAGTACTTC,CASSFMGQTQYF
NA,TRBJ2-2,TRBV12-5,NA,TGTGCTAGTGGTTTGTGGACACCAGACTTCACCGGGGAGCTGTTTTTT,CASGLWTPDFTGELFF
NA,TRBJ2-3,TRBV7-7,TRBD1,TGTGCCAGCAGCTTAGTGTCGAGGGGACCACAGGGGTGTGACTATTGGGATACGCAGTATTTT,CASSLVSRGPQGCDYWDTQYF
NA,TRBJ2-2,TRBV4-1,TRBD2,TGCGCCAGCAGCAAAAGGACGGCGGGAGATTCCTTCGGGGAGCTGTTTTTT,CASSKRTAGDSFGELFF
few,TRBJ1-2,TRBV30,NA,TGTGCCTGGAAGGCGGGTCACTATGGCTACACCTTC,CAWKAGHYGYTF
NA,TRBJ2-2,TRBV2,TRBD2,TGTGCCAACTCCGGGACTAGCGGGGGGGCCGGCACCGGGGAGCTGTTTTTT,CANSGTSGGAGTGELFF
NA,TRBJ2-3,TRBV10-3,NA,TGTGCCATCAGACCAGGACTCTCTAGCACAGATACGCAGTATTTT,CAIRPGLSSTDTQYF
NA,TRBJ2-7,TRBV2,NA,TGTGCCAGCACCGGAGAAAACTACGAGCAGTACTTC,CASTGENYEQYF
NA,TRBJ1-5,TRBV28,NA,TGTGCCAGCAGTTTGGTGGGGGGGCATCAGCCCCAGCATTTT,CASSLVGGHQPQHF
NA,TRBJ1-1,TRBV29-1,TRBD1,TGCAGCGGCCGAGGGACAGGGGTCACTGAAGCTTTCTTT,CSGRGTGVTEAFF
NA,TRBJ2-7,TRBV24-1,TRBD1,TGTGCCACCAGTGATTTAACAGGGGAAGGTTCGTACGAGCAGTACTTC,CATSDLTGEGSYEQYF
NA,TRBJ2-6,TRBV6-6,NA,TGTGCCAGCAGTACAGGGGCCAACGTCCTGACTTTC,CASSTGANVLTF
NA,TRBJ2-1,TRBV10-2,NA,TGCGCCAGCAGCCGACCCGAGGAGTTATACAATGAGCAGTTCTTC,CASSRPEELYNEQFF
NA,TRBJ1-2,TRBV3-1/TRBV3-2,NA,TGTGCCAGCAGCCAAGACCCCAGATATGGCTACACCTTC,CASSQDPRYGYTF
NA,TRBJ2-2,TRBV5-1,TRBD2,TGCGCCAGCAGCTTGGGACTAGCGGGTAACACCGGGGAGCTGTTTTTT,CASSLGLAGNTGELFF
NA,TRBJ2-3,TRBV3-1/TRBV3-2,TRBD2,TGTGCCAGCAGCCAAGGGCTAGCGGGAGGCTTTGGAGCTGCAGATACGCAGTATTTT,CASSQGLAGGFGAADTQYF
NA,TRBJ2-7,TRBV21-1,NA,TGTGCCAGCAGCAAAGGGGGACTAGCGGGAGACCGGGTCCACGAGCAGTACTTC,CASSKGGLAGDRVHEQYF
NA,TRBJ1-1,TRBV18,NA,TGTGCCAGCTCACCACCAGGCAGGGCTGCTGAAGCTTTCTTT,CASSPPGRAAEAFF
NA,TRBJ1-1,TRBV6-2/TRBV6-3,NA,TGTGCCAGCAGTTACTCTATGAACACTGAAGCTTTCTTT,CASSYSMNTEAFF
NA,TRBJ1-5,TRBV7-9,NA,TGTGCCAGCAGCGGATCTCCGGGATCGCCCCAGCATTTT,CASSGSPGSPQHF
NA,TRBJ2-5,TRBV7-9,NA,TGTGCCAGCAGCTCAGACAGTAGAGGAGGGGAGACCCAGTACTTC,CASSSDSRGGETQYF
NA,TRBJ2-7,TRBV9,TRBD1,TGTGCCAGCAGCGTAGCCCCCGGGACAGGGGCTTGGGACGAGCAGTACTTC,CASSVAPGTGAWDEQYF
once,TRBJ2-1,TRBV6-2/TRBV6-3,TRBD2,TGTGCCAGCAGCCCCGGACTAGCGGGCTACAATGAGCAGTTCTTC,CASSPGLAGYNEQFF
NA,TRBJ1-2,TRBV7-2,TRBD1,TGTGCCAGCAGCTTACACGCGGGACAGAGTTATGGCTACACCTTC,CASSLHAGQSYGYTF
NA,TRBJ2-2,TRBV7-8,NA,TGTGCCAGCAGCCCGACAGATAGCGGTTTAAACACCGGGGAGCTGTTTTTT,CASSPTDSGLNTGELFF
once,TRBJ2-5,TRBV27,NA,TGTGCCAGCAGTTTATGGGGAGGAGAGACCCAGTACTTC,CASSLWGGETQYF
NA,TRBJ2-2,TRBV2,TRBD2,TGTGCCAGCACCCTAAAGCGGGGCACCGGGGAGCTGTTTTTT,CASTLKRGTGELFF
NA,TRBJ1-6,TRBV27,NA,TGTGCCAGCAGTTTTTACACTAATTCACCCCTCCACTTT,CASSFYTNSPLHF
NA,TRBJ2-6,TRBV6-5,TRBD1,TGTGCCAGCAGTCCCCGGACAGGGTACGGCGTCCTGACTTTC,CASSPRTGYGVLTF
NA,TRBJ1-2,TRBV25-1,NA,TGTGCCAGCAGTATCGGGAATGGCTACACCTTC,CASSIGNGYTF